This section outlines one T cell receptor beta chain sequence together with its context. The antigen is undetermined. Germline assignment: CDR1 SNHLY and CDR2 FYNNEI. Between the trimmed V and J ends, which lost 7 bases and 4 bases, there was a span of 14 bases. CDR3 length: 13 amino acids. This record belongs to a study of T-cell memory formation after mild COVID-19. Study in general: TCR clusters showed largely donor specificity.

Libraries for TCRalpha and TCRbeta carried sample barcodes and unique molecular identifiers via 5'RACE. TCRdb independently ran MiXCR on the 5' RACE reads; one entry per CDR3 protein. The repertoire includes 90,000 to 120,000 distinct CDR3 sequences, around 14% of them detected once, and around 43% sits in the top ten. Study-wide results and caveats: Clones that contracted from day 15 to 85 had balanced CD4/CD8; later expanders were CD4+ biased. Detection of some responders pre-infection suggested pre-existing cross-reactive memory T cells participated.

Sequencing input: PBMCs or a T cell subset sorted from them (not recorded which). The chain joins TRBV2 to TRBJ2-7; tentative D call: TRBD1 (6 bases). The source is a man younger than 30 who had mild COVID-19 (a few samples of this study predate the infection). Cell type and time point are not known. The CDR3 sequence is CASKPGVYYEQYF. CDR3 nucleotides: TGTGCCAGCAAGCCAGGGGTGTATTACGAGCAGTACTTC.